One and the same sample provided the 3 T cell receptor beta chains below, sequenced in a study of T-cell memory formation after mild COVID-19. TCRdb used MiXCR to reprocess the 5' RACE reads, holding one entry per CDR3 protein. Of about 270,000 distinct CDR3 sequences listed, around 16% are singletons. Sequencing was performed on PBMCs or a T cell subset sorted from them (not recorded which). All receptors derive from a man between 18 and 35 years old who had mild COVID-19 (a few samples of this study predate the infection). Cell type and time point are not known.

The rearrangement joins TRBV9 to TRBJ2-7; 8 bases are shared with TRBD1. After removal of 0 bases from V and 6 bases from J, the junction contained 5 bases not matched to a gene. Germline CDR1 reads SGDLS; CDR2 reads YYNGEE. The CDR3 sequence is 14 residues long. The CDR3 DNA is TGTGCCAGCAGCGTAGCTTGGACAGGGTTCGAGCAGTACTTC. It codes for CASSVAWTGFEQYF.

This clonotype showed up just a few times. The chain links TRBV7-2 to TRBJ2-3; maybe TRBD2 (5 bases). V was shortened by 4 bases and J by 2 bases, with 13 bases between the two germline ends. The CDR3 runs 15 residues. Germline V gives CDR1 SGHTA, CDR2 FQGNSA. CDR3 residues: CASSSRAGHTDTQYF. For the CDR3, the DNA is TGTGCCAGCAGCTCTCGGGCGGGTCACACAGATACGCAGTATTTT.

This clonotype was observed a few times. The V and J genes are TRBV11-2 and TRBJ2-7; no reliable D call. Germline V gene data show CDR1 as SGHAT and CDR2 as FQNNGV. The CDR3 loop spans 11 amino acids. With 5 bases removed from V and 6 bases from J, the gap between germline ends came to 8 bases. CDR3 sequence: CASSPRCEQYF. CDR3 in DNA: TGTGCCAGCAGCCCACGCTGCGAGCAGTACTTC.